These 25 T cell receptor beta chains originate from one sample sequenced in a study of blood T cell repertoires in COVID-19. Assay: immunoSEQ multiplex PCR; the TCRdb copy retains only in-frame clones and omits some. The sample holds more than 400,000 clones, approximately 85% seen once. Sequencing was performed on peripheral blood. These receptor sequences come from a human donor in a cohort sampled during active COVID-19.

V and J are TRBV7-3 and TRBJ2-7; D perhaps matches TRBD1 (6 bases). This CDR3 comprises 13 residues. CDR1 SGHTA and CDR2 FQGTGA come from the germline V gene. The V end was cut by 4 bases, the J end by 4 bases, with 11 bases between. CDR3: CASSSGQKYEQYF. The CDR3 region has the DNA TGTGCCAGCAGCTCCGGACAGAAATACGAGCAGTACTTC.

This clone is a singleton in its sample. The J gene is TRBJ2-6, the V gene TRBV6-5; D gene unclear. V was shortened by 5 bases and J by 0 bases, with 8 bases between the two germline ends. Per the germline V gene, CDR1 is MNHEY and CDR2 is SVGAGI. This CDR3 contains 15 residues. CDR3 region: CASSLVFSGANVLTF. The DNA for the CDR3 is TGTGCCAGCAGTCTAGTATTCTCTGGGGCCAACGTCCTGACTTTC.

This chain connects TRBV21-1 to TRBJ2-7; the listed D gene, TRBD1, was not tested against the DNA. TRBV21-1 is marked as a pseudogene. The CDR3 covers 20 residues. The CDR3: CASSTPREGQGTSSLYEQYF. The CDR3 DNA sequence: TGTGCCAGCAGCACCCCCCGGGAGGGACAGGGGACCTCATCCTTATACGAGCAGTACTTC.

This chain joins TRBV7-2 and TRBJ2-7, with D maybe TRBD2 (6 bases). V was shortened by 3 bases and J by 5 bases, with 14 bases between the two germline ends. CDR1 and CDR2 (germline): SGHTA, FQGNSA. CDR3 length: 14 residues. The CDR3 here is CASSFGLANDEQYF. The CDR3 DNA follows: TGTGCCAGCAGCTTTGGTCTAGCGAACGACGAGCAGTACTTC. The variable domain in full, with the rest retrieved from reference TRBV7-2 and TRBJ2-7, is GAGVSQSPSNKVTEKGKDVELRCDPISGHTALYWYRQSLGQGLEFLIYFQGNSAPDKSGLPSDRFSAERTGGSVSTLTIQRTQQEDSAVYLCASSFGLANDEQYFGPGTRLTVT.

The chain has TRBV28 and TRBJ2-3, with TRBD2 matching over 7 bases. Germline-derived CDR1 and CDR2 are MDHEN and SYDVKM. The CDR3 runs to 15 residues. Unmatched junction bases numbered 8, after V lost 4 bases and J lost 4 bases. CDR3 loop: CASSSGAGDPDTQYF. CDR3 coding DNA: TGTGCCAGCAGTTCCGGGGCGGGAGACCCAGATACGCAGTATTTT.

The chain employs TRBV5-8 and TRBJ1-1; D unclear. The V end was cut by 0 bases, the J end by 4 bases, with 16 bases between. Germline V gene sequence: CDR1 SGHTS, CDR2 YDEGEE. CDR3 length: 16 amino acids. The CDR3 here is CASSLGYGRAGTEAFF. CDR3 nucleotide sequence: TGTGCCAGCAGCTTGGGATATGGCAGAGCGGGCACTGAAGCTTTCTTT. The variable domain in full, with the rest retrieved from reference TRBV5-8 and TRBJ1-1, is EAGVTQSPTHLIKTRGQQATLRCSPISGHTSVYWYQQALGLGLQFLLWYDEGEERNRGNFPPRFSGRQFPNYSSELNVNALELEDSALYLCASSLGYGRAGTEAFFGQGTRLTVV.

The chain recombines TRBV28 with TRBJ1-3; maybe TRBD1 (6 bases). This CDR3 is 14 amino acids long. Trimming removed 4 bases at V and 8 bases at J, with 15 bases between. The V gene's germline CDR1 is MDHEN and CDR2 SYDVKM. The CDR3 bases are TGTGCCAGCAGTTACCCAGGGGCCAGGGACACCATATATTTT. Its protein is CASSYPGARDTIYF. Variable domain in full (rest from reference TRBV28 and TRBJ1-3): DVKVTQSSRYLVKRTGEKVFLECVQDMDHENMFWYRQDPGLGLRLIYFSYDVKMKEKGDIPEGYSVSREKKERFSLILESASTNQTSMYLCASSYPGARDTIYFGEGSWLTVV.

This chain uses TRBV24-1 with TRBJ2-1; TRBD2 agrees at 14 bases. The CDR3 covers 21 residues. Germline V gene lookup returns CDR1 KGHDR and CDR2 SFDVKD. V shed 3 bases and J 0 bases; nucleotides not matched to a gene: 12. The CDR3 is CATSDPQPGLAGVSSYNEQFF. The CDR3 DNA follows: TGTGCCACCAGTGATCCCCAACCGGGACTAGCGGGAGTCAGCTCCTACAATGAGCAGTTCTTC.

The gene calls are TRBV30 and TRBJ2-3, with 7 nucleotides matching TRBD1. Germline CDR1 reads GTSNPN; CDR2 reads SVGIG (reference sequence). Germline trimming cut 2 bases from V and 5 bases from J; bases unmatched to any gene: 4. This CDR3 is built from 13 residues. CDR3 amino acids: CAWSQGGEDTQYF. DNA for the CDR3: TGTGCCTGGAGTCAAGGGGGCGAAGATACGCAGTATTTT.

In nucleotides, the CDR3 is TGCGCCAGCAGCTTGGAAAGCACCTTGAACACTGAAGCTTTCTTT. It codes for CASSLESTLNTEAFF. The chain has TRBV5-1 and TRBJ1-1; unclear D gene. Trimming left V 0 bases short and J 0 bases short, with 9 bases between. This CDR3 contains 15 residues. Looked up from germline, CDR1 is SGHRS and CDR2 is YFSETQ.

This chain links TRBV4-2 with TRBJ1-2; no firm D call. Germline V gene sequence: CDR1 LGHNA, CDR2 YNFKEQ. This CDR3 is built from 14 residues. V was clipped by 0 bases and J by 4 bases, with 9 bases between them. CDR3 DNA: TGTGCCAGCAGCCAAGATCCGTTTTTCTATGGCTACACCTTC. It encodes CASSQDPFFYGYTF.

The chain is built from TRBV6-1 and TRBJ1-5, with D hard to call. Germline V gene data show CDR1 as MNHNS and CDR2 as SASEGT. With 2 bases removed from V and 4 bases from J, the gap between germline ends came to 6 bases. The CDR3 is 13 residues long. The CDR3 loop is CASSEQINQPQHF. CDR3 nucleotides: TGTGCCAGCAGTGAACAGATTAATCAGCCCCAGCATTTT.

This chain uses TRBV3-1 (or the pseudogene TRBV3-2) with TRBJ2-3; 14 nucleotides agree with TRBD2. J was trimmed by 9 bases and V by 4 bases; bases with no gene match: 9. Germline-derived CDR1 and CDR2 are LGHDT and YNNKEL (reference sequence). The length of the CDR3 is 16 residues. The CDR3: CASSRRLAGGPGTQYF. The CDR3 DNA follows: TGTGCCAGCAGCCGCCGACTAGCGGGAGGGCCGGGAACGCAGTATTTT.

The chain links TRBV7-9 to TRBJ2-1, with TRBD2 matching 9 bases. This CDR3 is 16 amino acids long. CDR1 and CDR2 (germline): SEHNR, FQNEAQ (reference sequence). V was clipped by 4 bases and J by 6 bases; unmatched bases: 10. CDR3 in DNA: TGTGCCAGCAGCTCCCCTAGCGGGGTTCCCCTCAATGAGCAGTTCTTC. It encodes CASSSPSGVPLNEQFF.

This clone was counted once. Here the CDR3 DNA reads TGTGCCAGCGGTACAGGGCTAGAGGCCTACGAGCAGTACTTC. Translation: CASGTGLEAYEQYF. V gene TRBV6-5 combines with J gene TRBJ2-7, with D perhaps TRBD1 (6 bases). In germline, CDR1 is MNHEY, CDR2 SVGAGI. Trimming took off 8 bases at V and 2 bases at J, with 16 bases between the two ends. This CDR3 contains 14 residues.

CDR3 DNA: TGTGCCAGCAGGACTAGCGGGGTGAACACCGGGGAGCTGTTTTTT. The encoded protein is CASRTSGVNTGELFF. The chain has TRBV6-5 and TRBJ2-2, with 11 positions matching TRBD2. This CDR3 is 15 amino acids long. Germline trimming cut 6 bases from V and 1 base from J; bases unmatched to any gene: 1. The germline CDR1 and CDR2 sequences are MNHEY and SVGAGI.

The CDR3 loop reads CASSELRQGSQPQHF. The CDR3 DNA follows: TGTGCCAGCAGCGAGCTTCGACAGGGCAGTCAGCCCCAGCATTTT. This sequence joins TRBV28 and TRBJ1-5; TRBD1 matches at 7 bases. CDR1 MDHEN and CDR2 SYDVKM come from the germline V gene. Trimming took 6 bases from V and 6 from J; bases not matched to a gene: 11. There are 15 residues in the CDR3.

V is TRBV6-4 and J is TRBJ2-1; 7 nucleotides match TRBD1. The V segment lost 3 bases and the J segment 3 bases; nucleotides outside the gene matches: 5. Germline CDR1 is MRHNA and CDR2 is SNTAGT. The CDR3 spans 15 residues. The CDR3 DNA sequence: TGTGCCAGCAGTGAATCAGACAGGGACTACAATGAGCAGTTCTTC. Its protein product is CASSESDRDYNEQFF.

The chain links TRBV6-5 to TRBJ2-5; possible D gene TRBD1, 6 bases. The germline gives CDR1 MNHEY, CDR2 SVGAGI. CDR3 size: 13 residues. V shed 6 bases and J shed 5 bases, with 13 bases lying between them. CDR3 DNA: TGTGCCAGCAGGGTAACAGGGCTCGAGACCCAGTACTTC. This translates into CASRVTGLETQYF.

The DNA for the CDR3 is TGTGCCACTCGAACAGGGGGCACTGAAGCTTTCTTT. Residues: CATRTGGTEAFF. The gene calls are TRBV15 and TRBJ1-1, with 8 positions matching TRBD1. Germline V gene sequence: CDR1 LNHNV, CDR2 YYDKDF (reference sequence). Unmatched junction bases numbered 4, after V lost 9 bases and J lost 4 bases. The CDR3 totals 12 residues. Drawing the rest from reference TRBV15 and TRBJ1-1, the complete variable domain is DAMVIQNPRYQVTQFGKPVTLSCSQTLNHNVMYWYQQKSSQAPKLLFHYYDKDFNNEADTPDNFQSRRPNTSFCFLDIRSPGLGDTAMYLCATRTGGTEAFFGQGTRLTVV.

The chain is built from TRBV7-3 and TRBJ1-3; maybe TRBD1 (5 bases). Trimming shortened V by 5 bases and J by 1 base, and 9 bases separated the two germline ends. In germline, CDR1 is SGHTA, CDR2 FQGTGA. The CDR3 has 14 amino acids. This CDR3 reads CASSAGGSGNTIYF. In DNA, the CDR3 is TGTGCCAGCAGCGCCGGGGGTTCTGGAAACACCATATATTTT. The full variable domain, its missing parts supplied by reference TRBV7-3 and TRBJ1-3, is GAGVSQTPSNKVTEKGKYVELRCDPISGHTALYWYRQSLGQGPEFLIYFQGTGAADDSGLPNDRFFAVRPEGSVSTLKIQRTERGDSAVYLCASSAGGSGNTIYFGEGSWLTVV.

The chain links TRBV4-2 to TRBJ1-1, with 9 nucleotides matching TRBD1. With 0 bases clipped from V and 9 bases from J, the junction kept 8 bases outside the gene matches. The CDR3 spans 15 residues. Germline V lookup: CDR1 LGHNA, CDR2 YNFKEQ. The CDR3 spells CASSQDWTGVGQAFF. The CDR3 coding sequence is TGTGCCAGCAGCCAAGATTGGACAGGGGTCGGACAAGCTTTCTTT.

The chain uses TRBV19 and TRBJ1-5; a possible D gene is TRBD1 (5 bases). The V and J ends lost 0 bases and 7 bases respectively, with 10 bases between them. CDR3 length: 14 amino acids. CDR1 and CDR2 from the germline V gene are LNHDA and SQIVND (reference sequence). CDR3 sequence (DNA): TGTGCCAGTAGTATAGAAAAGACAGCACAGCCCCAGCATTTT. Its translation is CASSIEKTAQPQHF.

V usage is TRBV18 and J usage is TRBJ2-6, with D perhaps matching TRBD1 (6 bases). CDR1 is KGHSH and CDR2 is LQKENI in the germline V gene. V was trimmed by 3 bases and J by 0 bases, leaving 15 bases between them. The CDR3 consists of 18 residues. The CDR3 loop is CASSPQLATGSGANVLTF. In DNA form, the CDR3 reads TGTGCCAGCTCACCTCAACTGGCGACAGGCTCTGGGGCCAACGTCCTGACTTTC.

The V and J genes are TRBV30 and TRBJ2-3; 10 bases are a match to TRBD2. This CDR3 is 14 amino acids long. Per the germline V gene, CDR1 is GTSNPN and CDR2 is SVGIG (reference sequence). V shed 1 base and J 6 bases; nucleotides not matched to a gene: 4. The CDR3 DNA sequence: TGTGCCTGGAGTGATCTACTAGCGGGGGATACGCAGTATTTT. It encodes CAWSDLLAGDTQYF.